The 5 T cell receptor beta chains listed next were all sequenced from one sample in a study of T cells in women clearing cervical HPV infection. Assay: immunoSEQ multiplex PCR; the TCRdb copy retains only in-frame clones and omits some. This sample's table has over 45,000 clones. Material: blood buffy coat. The receptors here all came from a woman aged 18 to 75 with a cervical HPV16 infection that either progressed to CIN3+ or cleared (not recorded which).

On this clone itself: The read gets to within 3 residues of the CDR3 end, and the germline J gene fills in the rest. The chain employs TRBV5-1 and TRBJ2-3; D might be TRBD1 (6 bases). V was trimmed by 1 base and J by 5 bases, leaving 14 bases between them. There are 15 residues in the CDR3. The germline V gene encodes CDR1 SGHRS and CDR2 YFSETQ. The CDR3 DNA, read in part, is TGCGCCAGCAGCTTGTCGGACAGACGAGGAGATACG. Translation: CASSLSDRRGDT. The full CDR3 reads CASSLSDRRGDTQYF.

CDR3 bases read: TGTGCCAGTAGTTGGCAAGCGGGAGTTGAAGAGACC. Its protein product is CASSWQAGVEET. The whole CDR3 protein reads CASSWQAGVEETQYF. The rearrangement links TRBV19 to TRBJ2-5, with 8 bases identical to TRBD2. The read falls 3 residues short of the CDR3 end, and the missing part is taken from the germline J gene. Germline V lookup: CDR1 LNHDA, CDR2 SQIVND (reference sequence). CDR3 length: 15 residues. J lost 3 bases, V lost 5 bases, and 8 bases had no gene match.

With respect to this clone: The missing CDR3 end, 3 residues past where the read stops, is filled in from the germline J gene. The chain joins TRBV12-3 or TRBV12-4 to TRBJ1-4, with 9 bases that match TRBD1. There are 15 residues in the CDR3. Trimming cost V 2 bases and J 7 bases; bases outside gene matches: 5. This CDR3 is CASSLHRGLSEKLFF. The DNA read from the CDR3 is TGTGCCAGCAGTTTACACAGGGGGCTAAGTGAAAAA.

In regard to this clone: With the read ending 3 residues before the CDR3 end, the germline J gene is used to fill in that end. The chain is built from TRBV7-9 and TRBJ1-4; 7 bases fit TRBD1. Germline CDR1 and CDR2: SEHNR and FQNEAQ (reference sequence). Trimming at V came to 8 bases and at J to 4 bases, leaving 10 bases not matched to a gene. The CDR3 has 15 amino acids. The CDR3 reads CASGIPGQINEKLFF. The sequenced CDR3 bases are TGTGCCAGCGGGATACCGGGACAGATTAATGAAAAA. Full variable domain (missing parts from reference TRBV7-9 and TRBJ1-4): DTGVSQNPRHKITKRGQNVTFRCDPISEHNRLYWYRQTLGQGPEFLTYFQNEAQLEKSRLLSDRFSAERPKGSFSTLEIQRTEQGDSAMYLCASGIPGQINEKLFFGSGTQLSVL.

Comment on this clone: The read falls 3 residues short of the CDR3 end, and the missing part is taken from the germline J gene. This sequence joins TRBV18 and TRBJ2-5; either TRBD1 or TRBD2 may supply D (5 bases each). In germline, CDR1 is KGHSH, CDR2 LQKENI. Between the trimmed V and J ends, which lost 1 base and 4 bases, there was a span of 13 bases. CDR3 length: 15 amino acids. The CDR3 DNA, read in part, is TGTGCCAGCTCACCACGAGGGGTTTCGGGAGAGACC. Translated, it gives CASSPRGVSGET. The entire CDR3 protein reads CASSPRGVSGETQYF. The full variable domain, rest sourced from reference TRBV18 and TRBJ2-5, is NAGVMQNPRHLVRRRGQEARLRCSPMKGHSHVYWYRQLPEEGLKFMVYLQKENIIDESGMPKERFSAEFPKEGPSILRIQQVVRGDSAAYFCASSPRGVSGETQYFGPGTRLLVL.